The rows below give T cell receptor beta chains drawn from one sample of a study of T-cell memory formation after mild COVID-19. Each CDR3 protein gets one entry after TCRdb re-called the 5' RACE reads with MiXCR. The table lists 530,000 or so distinct CDR3 sequences, roughly a sixth of them singletons. The sequenced sample consisted of PBMCs or a T cell subset sorted from them (not recorded which). The receptors come from an adult woman who had mild COVID-19 (a few samples of this study predate the infection). Cell type and time point are not known. Each CDR3 is given with its conserved first and last residue. The order of the fields is D gene, V gene, J gene, clone size, CDR3 DNA, CDR3 protein. The D gene is left open where the match is weak. Size tells how often a clone was seen (once, few, many) or the class of an expanded clone, and some rows leave it out.

D gene: -
V gene: TRBV12-3/TRBV12-4
J gene: TRBJ1-2
clone size: few
CDR3 DNA: TGTGCCAGCAGCCCAACGGCCGTCTATGGCTACACCTTC
CDR3 protein: CASSPTAVYGYTF

D gene: TRBD1
V gene: TRBV20-1
J gene: TRBJ1-5
clone size: few
CDR3 DNA: TGCAGTGCTAGCTCAGGGACAGCCTCAATCAGCCCCCAGCATTTT
CDR3 protein: CSASSGTASISPQHF

D gene: -
V gene: TRBV2
J gene: TRBJ1-5
clone size: -
CDR3 DNA: TGTGCCAGCAGTGACAGGGCTGGTGGGCCCCAGCATTTT
CDR3 protein: CASSDRAGGPQHF

D gene: -
V gene: TRBV27
J gene: TRBJ1-2
clone size: few
CDR3 DNA: TGTGCCAGCAGTCCTCGACAGGCAATAGCCTATGGCTACACCTTC
CDR3 protein: CASSPRQAIAYGYTF

D gene: TRBD1
V gene: TRBV7-8
J gene: TRBJ2-7
clone size: -
CDR3 DNA: TGTGCCAGCAGCTTAGGCCCAGGGGGCGAGCAGTACTTC
CDR3 protein: CASSLGPGGEQYF

D gene: -
V gene: TRBV5-1
J gene: TRBJ2-2
clone size: -
CDR3 DNA: TGCGCCAGCAGCTTGGATGGTAGCCCCACCGGGGAGCTGTTTTTT
CDR3 protein: CASSLDGSPTGELFF

D gene: -
V gene: TRBV6-6
J gene: TRBJ2-5
clone size: few
CDR3 DNA: TGTGCCAGCAGTTTTTGGAGGGAGCGGCGTGAGACCCAGTACTTC
CDR3 protein: CASSFWRERRETQYF

D gene: -
V gene: TRBV25-1
J gene: TRBJ1-5
clone size: -
CDR3 DNA: TGTGCCAGCAGTGAATCCCAGGCCTCTTTTAATCAGCCCCAGCATTTT
CDR3 protein: CASSESQASFNQPQHF

D gene: TRBD2
V gene: TRBV5-1
J gene: TRBJ2-3
clone size: -
CDR3 DNA: TGCGCCAGCAGCTCCGGGACTACGAATACGCAGTATTTT
CDR3 protein: CASSSGTTNTQYF

D gene: -
V gene: TRBV24-1
J gene: TRBJ2-7
clone size: few
CDR3 DNA: TGTGCCACCAGTGAAGCTGGACAAGGGGGAACCTACGAGCAGTACTTC
CDR3 protein: CATSEAGQGGTYEQYF

D gene: -
V gene: TRBV10-3
J gene: TRBJ2-7
clone size: few
CDR3 DNA: TGTGCCATCAGTGAGTCGGGGGCAGAAGAGAGGAACGAGCAGTACTTC
CDR3 protein: CAISESGAEERNEQYF

D gene: -
V gene: TRBV6-5
J gene: TRBJ2-5
clone size: -
CDR3 DNA: TGTGCCAGCAGTTACATAGAGACCCAGTACTTC
CDR3 protein: CASSYIETQYF

D gene: -
V gene: TRBV2
J gene: TRBJ2-3
clone size: -
CDR3 DNA: TGTGCCAGCATCCCGGGACTTCGAGGGGGCACAGATACGCAGTATTTT
CDR3 protein: CASIPGLRGGTDTQYF

D gene: TRBD1
V gene: TRBV5-6
J gene: TRBJ2-2
clone size: -
CDR3 DNA: TGTGCCAGCACCCGGACAGGGGTGAACACCGGGGAGCTGTTTTTT
CDR3 protein: CASTRTGVNTGELFF

D gene: TRBD1
V gene: TRBV15
J gene: TRBJ1-2
clone size: few
CDR3 DNA: TGTGCCACCAGCAGCTCCGGGACAGGGGTGGGAGATGGCTACACCTTC
CDR3 protein: CATSSSGTGVGDGYTF

D gene: -
V gene: TRBV5-1
J gene: TRBJ1-2
clone size: -
CDR3 DNA: TGCGCCAGCAGCTTGGTGGCCGGAGCTAACTATGGCTACACCTTC
CDR3 protein: CASSLVAGANYGYTF

D gene: -
V gene: TRBV7-3
J gene: TRBJ2-1
clone size: many
CDR3 DNA: TGTGCCAGCAGCCTCGAACGGTCCAATGAGCAGTTCTTC
CDR3 protein: CASSLERSNEQFF

D gene: -
V gene: TRBV5-6
J gene: TRBJ1-2
clone size: -
CDR3 DNA: TGTGCCAGCAGCCCACAGGACACTAACTATGGCTACACCTTC
CDR3 protein: CASSPQDTNYGYTF

D gene: -
V gene: TRBV19
J gene: TRBJ1-5
clone size: -
CDR3 DNA: TGTGCCAGTAGTCCGGGGGGGTTAGGTCAGCCCCAGCATTTT
CDR3 protein: CASSPGGLGQPQHF

D gene: TRBD1
V gene: TRBV7-9
J gene: TRBJ2-7
clone size: few
CDR3 DNA: TGTGCCAGCAGCTTATCGGAGACAGGGACCAACGAGCAGTACTTC
CDR3 protein: CASSLSETGTNEQYF

D gene: TRBD1
V gene: TRBV15
J gene: TRBJ1-2
clone size: -
CDR3 DNA: TGTGCCACAAAACCGGGGGACAGGTATAACTATGGCTACACCTTC
CDR3 protein: CATKPGDRYNYGYTF

D gene: -
V gene: TRBV7-9
J gene: TRBJ1-1
clone size: few
CDR3 DNA: TGTGCCAGCAGCACCCAGTCCGGGGGCAGGACTGAAGCTTTCTTT
CDR3 protein: CASSTQSGGRTEAFF

D gene: -
V gene: TRBV11-2
J gene: TRBJ2-5
clone size: few
CDR3 DNA: TGTGCCAGCAGCCTCCTCAGGGGTAACCAAGAGACCCAGTACTTC
CDR3 protein: CASSLLRGNQETQYF

D gene: TRBD2
V gene: TRBV27
J gene: TRBJ2-3
clone size: few
CDR3 DNA: TGTGCCAGCCTCCCGGGAGGGACAGATACGCAGTATTTT
CDR3 protein: CASLPGGTDTQYF